Shown below are 9 T cell receptor beta chains from a single sample sequenced in a study of blood T cell repertoires in COVID-19. Sequencing used immunoSEQ multiplex PCR; TCRdb keeps in-frame clones, though not all of them. The sample includes around 190,000 clones, less than 90% of them seen just once. Sequencing used peripheral blood. These receptor sequences come from a man in his thirties or forties with acute or convalescent COVID-19.

This chain joins TRBV18 and TRBJ1-3; 9 nucleotides line up with TRBD1. The CDR3 covers 16 residues. V lost 1 base, J lost 3 bases, and 4 bases stayed unmatched. The germline gives CDR1 KGHSH, CDR2 LQKENI. The CDR3: CASSPRTGVDGNTIYF. DNA for the CDR3: TGTGCCAGCTCACCACGGACAGGGGTAGATGGAAACACCATATATTTT.

This clone was found once. The genes are TRBV6-5 and TRBJ1-1; 8 positions match TRBD1. Trimming removed 8 bases from V and 6 bases from J; junction bases left unmatched: 8. The CDR3 totals 13 residues. Germline assignment: CDR1 MNHEY and CDR2 SVGAGI. The CDR3 DNA is TGTGCCAGCGGACAGGGACCGGGGGCTGAAGCTTTCTTT. Translating gives CASGQGPGAEAFF.

The chain combines TRBV6-5 with TRBJ1-2; D is unclear. With 7 bases removed from V and 0 bases from J, the gap between germline ends came to 15 bases. There are 15 residues in the CDR3. The germline V gene has CDR1 MNHEY and CDR2 SVGAGI. The CDR3 loop reads CASNDAGLSNYGYTF. DNA of the CDR3: TGTGCCAGCAACGATGCGGGCCTCTCTAACTATGGCTACACCTTC.

The chain carries TRBV28 and TRBJ1-6, with 7 bases lining up with TRBD1. The CDR3 has 18 residues. Germline V gene data show CDR1 as MDHEN and CDR2 as SYDVKM. After removal of 5 bases from V and 9 bases from J, the junction contained 19 bases not matched to a gene. The DNA of the CDR3 is TGTGCCAGCAGTCCGTACAAAAACTTGCAGGGGGTTGGTTCACCCCTCCACTTT. Amino acid sequence: CASSPYKNLQGVGSPLHF.

This chain uses TRBV5-6 with TRBJ2-1; possibly TRBD2 for D (6 bases). V lost 0 bases to trimming and J lost 0 bases, with 16 bases between them. The germline CDR1 and CDR2 sequences are SGHDT and YYEEEE. The CDR3 is 18 residues long. CDR3 in amino acids: CASSLVGGLSFSYNEQFF. CDR3 in DNA: TGTGCCAGCAGCTTGGTTGGGGGACTCTCATTCTCCTACAATGAGCAGTTCTTC.

The chain couples TRBV27 to TRBJ2-7, with D possibly matching TRBD1 (6 bases). The CDR3 covers 14 residues. Germline V CDR1 and CDR2: MNHEY, SMNVEV (reference sequence). V dropped 2 bases and J dropped 6 bases, with 14 bases sitting between them. This CDR3 is CASSLNRASAEQYF. CDR3 sequence (DNA): TGTGCCAGCAGTTTAAACAGGGCCTCCGCCGAGCAGTACTTC.

The CDR3 DNA reads as TGTGCCATCAGCGAACAGGGTAAGAACACTGAAGCTTTCTTT. It encodes CAISEQGKNTEAFF. V is TRBV10-3 and J is TRBJ1-1, with TRBD1 as a possible D gene (6 bases). CDR1 and CDR2 (germline): ENHRY, SYGVKD. The CDR3 runs to 14 residues. Trimming took 6 bases from V and 1 from J, leaving 12 bases between them.

This chain joins TRBV5-1 and TRBJ1-1; D remains unclear. V lost 0 bases and J lost 2, with 5 bases in between. This CDR3 is 13 amino acids long. Germline CDR1 reads SGHRS; CDR2 reads YFSETQ. The CDR3 region is CASSLGRNTEAFF. The CDR3 nucleotides are TGCGCCAGCAGCTTGGGCAGAAACACTGAAGCTTTCTTT.

The J gene is TRBJ2-2, the V gene TRBV24-1; 11 bases agree with TRBD2. V lost 3 bases and J lost 7; bases outside the gene matches: 9. This CDR3 has 17 amino acids. Germline V gene lookup returns CDR1 KGHDR and CDR2 SFDVKD. The chain's CDR3 is CATSDHLTSGGHGELFF. For the CDR3, the DNA is TGTGCCACCAGTGATCACCTTACTAGCGGGGGTCACGGGGAGCTGTTTTTT.